Below, one T cell receptor beta chain is given with its context. V lost 5 bases to trimming and J lost 6 bases, with 17 bases between them. Germline loops: CDR1 MNHEY, CDR2 SMNVEV (reference sequence). The CDR3 is made up of 15 amino acids. As handled by the study authors: Amplification with reference gene primers provided the estimates of nucleated cell counts. Libraries were prepared by immunoSEQ multiplex PCR; TCRdb keeps only in-frame clonotypes and omits some of them. V and J calls and clone size are those listed in that table; D and trimming were worked out from the DNA. This sample has 200,000 to 250,000 clones, with 75% to 85% found just once. This sample was taken from a study of blood T cell repertoires in COVID-19. The Seattle patients joined while their infection was active and were tracked longitudinally afterward.

Sequencing used peripheral blood. The receptor comes from a woman older than 75 with COVID-19, enrolled during active disease. V is TRBV27 and J is TRBJ1-5; possibly TRBD1 for D (5 bases). The CDR3: CASSPGRIPGQPQHF. The CDR3 DNA is TGTGCCAGCAGTCCAGGGCGGATTCCCGGTCAGCCCCAGCATTTT.